The clone carrying this TCR beta chain was observed many times. Unique molecular identifiers were incorporated when the TCRbeta library was constructed. TCRdb called the PCR reads again in MiXCR, with one record for every CDR3 protein. The top ten hold about 14% of the sample, which has 500,000 or so distinct CDR3 sequences, 10% to 12% seen once. This entry belongs to a study of T-cell reconstitution after alpha-beta-depleted transplantation in children. CDR1 DFQATT and CDR2 SNEGSKA come from the germline V gene (reference sequence). Between the trimmed V and J ends, which lost 5 bases and 2 bases, there was a span of 15 bases. CDR3 size: 15 residues.

This clonotype was obtained from a female patient under 10 years old who had a stem cell transplant for aplastic anemia, so the T cells may come from the graft donor. Sample: PBMCs, mostly from graft donor cells, taken 180 days after TCRalphabeta/CD19-depleted stem cell transplant. This chain joins TRBV20-1 and TRBJ2-2, with D maybe TRBD2 (6 bases). CDR3 protein: CSAVSGTENTGELFF. CDR3 DNA sequence: TGCAGTGCTGTTTCCGGGACTGAAAACACCGGGGAGCTGTTTTTT.